The TCR beta chain under discussion was sequenced for a study of T cells in Graves' hyperthyroidism and ophthalmopathy. This clonotype appeared a few times. The target antigen is unknown. The germline gene is not matched at one end of the junction; a read error may be the cause. The TCR beta CDR3 regions underwent amplification using RNA transcripts as the source. Using the HTBI primer set, a first-round RT-PCR was run on the TCR CDR3. Using its own MiXCR run on the multiplex PCR reads, TCRdb lists one record per CDR3 protein. The sample lists 500,000 or so distinct CDR3 sequences; over 15% were seen once. This CDR3 comprises 13 residues. Germline V gene lookup returns CDR1 MGHRA and CDR2 YSYEKL. Individuals with ophthalmopathy presented a Clinical Activity Score of at least 3, a NOSPECS grade of at least 4 and a duration under 3 months. Together with thyroid ultrasound, orbital computed tomography, serum thyroxine and TRAb, clinical symptoms were used for diagnoses.

General study results and limits: Most clonotypes expanded in the thyroid (above 0.001) were also present in blood.

The sequence came from a woman aged 18-29 years with Graves' ophthalmopathy. Material: blood. The chain recombines TRBV4-1 with TRBJ2-1; D might be TRBD1 (6 bases). In DNA, the CDR3 is TGCGCCAGCACCCAAGTACAGGGAAATGAGCAGTTCTTC. Its translation: CASTQVQGNEQFF.